This T cell receptor beta chain is drawn from a study of identifying expanded T cells in peripheral blood (dated by TCRdb to about 2019). In terms of the full investigation: Technical replicates were generated by sequencing separate aliquots of the same genomic DNA pool, with four replicates compared pairwise. General conclusions and limits of the study: The authors expected biological variance in healthy repertoires might increase further over much longer intervals such as months to years. For all healthy donors, the variance in clone template counts between two-week samples rose significantly as total template count increased. Across all healthy-donor time intervals, the beta-binomial model significantly lowered both the number of clones called differentially abundant and the false-positive rate. The binomial model flagged around 1.2 differentially abundant clones between technical replicates but about 16 over around 2 weeks and 19 over four weeks.

Regarding this clone: What antigen it recognizes has not been identified. No much larger clonotype is one base removed from it; base qualities were not supplied.

No immune events, such as infections, were documented for the healthy donors during the collection period. To calibrate time-dependent variance in a beta-binomial model of T-cell clone differential abundance, blood repertoires from healthy donors were used as a training cohort. The training cohort included around ten healthy donors, of whom 3 were female and 7 were male. On average the donors were 43 years old, and their ages spanned roughly 25 to 65 years. Whole blood, obtained from a commercial supplier, was collected from each healthy donor at three time points spaced approximately two weeks apart. Genomic DNA was extracted from unsorted whole blood for immunosequencing. The immunoSEQ Assay, which relies on bias-controlled multiplex PCR amplification of genomic DNA, was used to profile TCRbeta CDR3 regions. The paper's processing steps were these. To quantify the absolute abundance of each unique TCRbeta CDR3 region, the sequences were collapsed and filtered. Differential abundance was assessed using a binomial (Fisher-equivalent) model and a beta-binomial model in which time-dependent variance fitted from healthy donors was added. Clones with fewer than 5 combined templates were excluded, and clones with Benjamini-Hochberg FDR below 0.01 were called differentially abundant. In the beta-binomial model, variance was expressed as a function of the total template count across the two samples, in the form v = (b*log(k)+a)^2. Imported from immuneACCESS, the table was reduced by TCRdb to in-frame sequences with V and J called. These copies leave out some clones; in studies compared against another copy, an unresolved V gene accounts for under half, and the cause of the remainder is not known. V, J and clone size are taken as reported in that table, and D and trimming were inferred from the DNA itself. The table for this sample lists over 85,000 clones; 85% of them were counted only once. The ten largest clones take up less than 5% of the sample.

The sequencing sample was made of blood. The clonotype was recovered from a person aged 18 to 75 in good health.

The encoded CDR3 is CATSVGTVEHTEAFF. The DNA sequence is given as TGTGCCACCAGCGTCGGGACCGTGGAGCACACTGAAGCTTTCTTT. The rearrangement joined TRBV15 to TRBJ1-1; tentative D gene TRBD1, with 5 bases matching. The CDR3 sequence holds 15 residues, the cysteine and phenylalanine included. Just the 45-base CDR3 DNA is kept, in frame starting at base 1. V is cut by 5 bases and J by 3 bases, and the space between the germline ends is 16 bases. In the germline V gene (reference sequence), CDR1 corresponds to LNHNV and CDR2 to YYDKDF.